This T cell receptor (beta chain) was identified in a study of PD-L1 blockade in urothelial cancer. In the study overall: Atezolizumab 1,200 mg was given intravenously every 3 weeks, starting 2014. Males with bladder-origin urothelial cancer constituted twenty-five of 29 patients. Findings of the study overall: Having blood TCR clonality under the median before treatment predicted better survival.

The CDR3 runs to 16 residues. J lost 4 bases, V lost 4 bases, and 9 bases had no gene match. Germline V gene sequence: CDR1 KGHSH, CDR2 LQKENI. Details on this clone: Its antigen is not known.

Sequencing used immunoSEQ multiplex PCR; TCRdb keeps in-frame clones, though not all of them. The sample holds about 38,000 clones, about 85% seen once. Time point reported: pretreatment peripheral blood. Sequencing used PBMCs, obtained around atezolizumab (anti-PD-L1) treatment. This TCR came from a man at least 80 years old with urothelial cancer. This chain uses TRBV18 with TRBJ2-5; TRBD2 matches at 10 bases. In nucleotides, the CDR3 is TGTGCCAGCTCACAGGCCCTAGCGGGAGAATCAGAGACCCAGTACTTC. Translating gives CASSQALAGESETQYF.